These 24 T cell receptor beta chains were sequenced from one sample in a study of cytomegalovirus exposure and HLA in healthy donors. TCRdb keeps only in-frame clones here, not all; method: immunoSEQ multiplex PCR. The sample has some 63,000 clones, 89% seen once; the top ten hold 0.95% to 1.5%. Material for sequencing was PBMCs. Source of these receptors: a woman aged 18-30 years in good health and CMV-seronegative.

Here the CDR3 DNA reads TGTGCCAGCAGCCAAGAGTTGCGGGGGGGCCAGGATGAGCAGTTCTTC. Translation gives CASSQELRGGQDEQFF. The chain employs TRBV14 and TRBJ2-1; 9 nucleotides align to TRBD2. Germline V gene data show CDR1 as SGHDN and CDR2 as FVKESK. V shed 0 bases, J shed 8 bases, and the junction held 8 bases outside the gene matches. The CDR3 length is 16 residues.

The chain combines TRBV5-6 with TRBJ1-5; a possible D gene is TRBD1 (6 bases). This CDR3 contains 15 residues. The germline V gene has CDR1 SGHDT and CDR2 YYEEEE. Trimming left V 4 bases short and J 4 bases short, with 15 bases between. In nucleotides, the CDR3 is TGTGCCAGCAGCCGCGGGGGGCAGCAGAATCAGCCCCAGCATTTT. Amino acids: CASSRGGQQNQPQHF. Full variable domain (missing parts from reference TRBV5-6 and TRBJ1-5): DAGVTQSPTHLIKTRGQQVTLRCSPKSGHDTVSWYQQALGQGPQFIFQYYEEEERQRGNFPDRFSGHQFPNYSSELNVNALLLGDSALYLCASSRGGQQNQPQHFGDGTRLSIL.

The chain employs TRBV5-1 and TRBJ1-3; 7 bases are shared with TRBD1. This CDR3 comprises 16 residues. With 3 bases clipped from V and 0 bases from J, the junction kept 6 bases outside the gene matches. Germline-derived CDR1 and CDR2 are SGHRS and YFSETQ. Here the CDR3 reads CASSWGDSRSGNTIYF. DNA for the CDR3: TGCGCCAGCAGCTGGGGGGACAGTCGCTCTGGAAACACCATATATTTT.

The CDR3 bases are TGTGCCAGCGCCTCTCATAGCCCAACAACTAATGAAAAACTGTTTTTT. Translation: CASASHSPTTNEKLFF. The chain has TRBV7-9 and TRBJ1-4, with unresolved D. This CDR3 spans 16 amino acids. The ends were cut back, 8 bases at V and 0 bases at J, with 16 bases in the middle. Germline CDR1 and CDR2: SEHNR and FQNEAQ (reference sequence).

The chain carries TRBV2 and TRBJ2-1; 7 bases line up with TRBD1. The CDR3 sequence is 14 residues long. The J segment lost 4 bases and the V segment lost 8 bases, leaving 8 bases of the junction unmatched. Germline lookup yields CDR1 SNHLY and CDR2 FYNNEI. CDR3 DNA: TGTGCCAGCCGCGGACAGGCGACTTACAATGAGCAGTTCTTC. Residues: CASRGQATYNEQFF.

This clone has only one observation. The gene calls are TRBV18 and TRBJ1-6, with 7 bases identical to TRBD1. The CDR3 runs to 16 residues. CDR1 is KGHSH and CDR2 is LQKENI in the germline V gene. V trimming: 0 bases; J trimming: 6 bases; junction bases outside the gene matches: 5. CDR3 sequence (DNA): TGTGCCAGCTCACCACCGACAGGGCCCTCTAATTCACCCCTCCACTTT. Translating it yields CASSPPTGPSNSPLHF.

This clone was detected once. The chain carries TRBV6-5 and TRBJ1-1; TRBD1 is a possible D gene (5 bases). Germline-derived CDR1 and CDR2 are MNHEY and SVGAGI. Trimming stripped 4 bases from V and 8 bases from J, with 23 bases between. The CDR3 spans 16 residues. The CDR3 spells CASSSHPGRPITEAFF. DNA for the CDR3: TGTGCCAGCAGTTCCCACCCAGGGAGGCCGATAACCGAAGCTTTCTTT.

The chain carries TRBV5-1 and TRBJ2-5; the D gene is possibly TRBD1 (6 bases). Per the germline V gene, CDR1 is SGHRS and CDR2 is YFSETQ. Trimming left V 6 bases short and J 5 bases short, with 14 bases between. The CDR3 contains 13 residues. The CDR3 here is CASTLQGAETQYF. CDR3 nucleotides: TGCGCCAGCACTCTACAGGGAGCGGAGACCCAGTACTTC. The entire variable domain, with the rest obtained from reference TRBV5-1 and TRBJ2-5, is as follows: KAGVTQTPRYLIKTRGQQVTLSCSPISGHRSVSWYQQTPGQGLQFLFEYFSETQRNKGNFPGRFSGRQFSNSRSEMNVSTLELGDSALYLCASTLQGAETQYFGPGTRLLVL.

This chain links TRBV2 with TRBJ2-7; 8 bases match TRBD2. J lost 4 bases, V lost 6 bases, and 17 bases had no gene match. The CDR3 spans 17 residues. Per the germline V gene, CDR1 is SNHLY and CDR2 is FYNNEI. The CDR3 DNA sequence: TGTGCCAGCAGATCACCGGGGGCGGGGGGCGCGTATTACGAGCAGTACTTC. Protein: CASRSPGAGGAYYEQYF.

J is TRBJ1-1 and V is TRBV18, with D perhaps matching TRBD1 (6 bases). This CDR3 contains 14 residues. With 6 bases removed from V and 2 bases from J, the gap between germline ends came to 13 bases. Germline V gene data show CDR1 as KGHSH and CDR2 as LQKENI. CDR3 DNA: TGTGCCAGCTCGCTAAGGACAGAAAACACTGAAGCTTTCTTT. Encoded protein: CASSLRTENTEAFF.

This clone came up once. The same CDR3 also results from other DNA sequences found in this sample. The V gene is TRBV6-6, the J gene TRBJ2-1; D remains unclear. The germline V and J ends were trimmed by 9 bases and 0 bases, with 6 bases remaining between them. Germline CDR1 is MNHNY and CDR2 is SVGAGI (reference sequence). The CDR3 contains 12 residues. CDR3 sequence (DNA): TGTGCCAGGAGGAGCTCCTACAATGAGCAGTTCTTC. Protein: CARRSSYNEQFF.

The chain uses TRBV5-1 and TRBJ2-3; tentative D call: TRBD1 (6 bases). The CDR3 totals 17 residues. The germline V and J ends were trimmed by 4 bases and 7 bases, with 25 bases remaining between them. Germline V lookup: CDR1 SGHRS, CDR2 YFSETQ. CDR3 protein: CASSPPATGNVRYTQYF. In nucleotides, the CDR3 is TGCGCCAGCAGCCCCCCAGCGACAGGAAACGTTCGATATACGCAGTATTTT.

J is TRBJ1-5 and V is TRBV27; possible D gene TRBD1, 6 bases. Deletions cut 5 bases from V and 0 bases from J, with 20 bases between. The CDR3 totals 18 residues. Germline assignment: CDR1 MNHEY and CDR2 SMNVEV (reference sequence). The CDR3 spells CASSPSGWDTISNQPQHF. CDR3 sequence (DNA): TGTGCCAGCAGTCCAAGTGGGTGGGACACCATTAGCAATCAGCCCCAGCATTTT.

The chain links TRBV7-8 to TRBJ1-5, with no clear D. Germline V gene sequence: CDR1 SGHVS, CDR2 FQNEAQ. The germline V and J ends were trimmed by 5 bases and 4 bases, with 6 bases remaining between them. The CDR3 totals 12 residues. CDR3 sequence: CASSQINQPQHF. CDR3 sequence (DNA): TGTGCCAGCAGCCAAATTAATCAGCCCCAGCATTTT.

The chain recombines TRBV2 with TRBJ1-4; 9 nucleotides line up with TRBD1. Germline assignment: CDR1 SNHLY and CDR2 FYNNEI. The trim removed 8 bases at V and 8 bases at J, leaving 12 bases unmatched. The CDR3 has 15 residues. CDR3 sequence: CASYSRTGAREKLFF. In nucleotides, the CDR3 is TGTGCCAGCTATAGTCGGACAGGGGCGCGAGAAAAACTGTTTTTT.

The V call is TRBV18, the J call TRBJ2-1; D is possibly TRBD2 (6 bases). The CDR3 totals 17 residues. CDR1 and CDR2 (germline): KGHSH, LQKENI. The germline V and J ends were trimmed by 1 base and 3 bases, with 16 bases remaining between them. This chain's CDR3 is CASSPRMTRRGYNEQFF. Here the CDR3 DNA reads TGTGCCAGCTCACCACGTATGACTAGGAGAGGCTACAATGAGCAGTTCTTC. Combining the CDR3 with reference TRBV18 and TRBJ2-1 gives the whole variable domain NAGVMQNPRHLVRRRGQEARLRCSPMKGHSHVYWYRQLPEEGLKFMVYLQKENIIDESGMPKERFSAEFPKEGPSILRIQQVVRGDSAAYFCASSPRMTRRGYNEQFFGPGTRLTVL.

A note on this clone: The sample contains more than one DNA sequence encoding this CDR3. The rearrangement joins TRBV18 to TRBJ1-1; D possibly corresponds to TRBD1 (5 bases). The CDR3 has 13 residues. Per the germline V gene, CDR1 is KGHSH and CDR2 is LQKENI. The V and J ends lost 1 base and 3 bases respectively, with 6 bases between them. This CDR3 is CASSPRGDTEAFF. For the CDR3, the DNA is TGTGCCAGCTCACCACGGGGGGACACTGAAGCTTTCTTT.

This clone is a singleton in its sample. The V and J genes are TRBV7-8 and TRBJ2-1; D not certain. The ends were cut back, 5 bases at V and 7 bases at J, with 9 bases in the middle. The CDR3 extends over 12 amino acids. Germline CDR1 is SGHVS and CDR2 is FQNEAQ. The CDR3 region is CASSNAVNEQFF. The CDR3 DNA is TGTGCCAGCAGCAATGCGGTTAATGAGCAGTTCTTC. Supplemented by reference TRBV7-8 and TRBJ2-1, the full variable domain reads GAGVSQSPRYKVAKRGQDVALRCDPISGHVSLFWYQQALGQGPEFLTYFQNEAQLDKSGLPSDRFFAERPEGSVSTLKIQRTQQEDSAVYLCASSNAVNEQFFGPGTRLTVL.

This chain joins TRBV19 and TRBJ1-5; 11 positions agree with TRBD1. Germline trimming cut 0 bases from V and 3 bases from J; bases unmatched to any gene: 10. There are 19 residues in the CDR3. The germline V gene has CDR1 LNHDA and CDR2 SQIVND (reference sequence). In nucleotides, the CDR3 is TGTGCCAGTAGTATAGAGGGACAGGGGGGTCAGGATACCAATCAGCCCCAGCATTTT. This translates into CASSIEGQGGQDTNQPQHF.

The chain uses TRBV7-8 and TRBJ2-7, with 7 nucleotides matching TRBD2. After removal of 6 bases from V and 9 bases from J, the junction contained 20 bases not matched to a gene. The CDR3 contains 16 residues. CDR1 and CDR2 from the germline V gene are SGHVS and FQNEAQ. The CDR3 protein is CASSARRLTEGRGQYF. Written as DNA, the CDR3 is TGTGCCAGCAGTGCCCGCAGGCTAACGGAGGGGAGGGGGCAGTACTTC.

The chain uses TRBV2 and TRBJ2-3; 8 bases are shared with TRBD1. V lost 7 bases to trimming and J lost 10 bases; unmatched junction nucleotides: 16. The CDR3 runs 15 residues. Germline V CDR1 and CDR2: SNHLY, FYNNEI. CDR3 in DNA: TGTGCCAGCACTGGTGGGAGAGGTGGGGACAGGTCGCAGTATTTT. Protein: CASTGGRGGDRSQYF.

V and J are TRBV11-2 and TRBJ2-2; 9 bases line up with TRBD2. Germline V gene data show CDR1 as SGHAT and CDR2 as FQNNGV. This CDR3 has 16 amino acids. The trim removed 2 bases at V and 7 bases at J, leaving 8 bases unmatched. DNA for the CDR3: TGTGCCAGCAGCTTAATTGCGGGGGGGCCAGGCGGGGAGCTGTTTTTT. Translating it yields CASSLIAGGPGGELFF.

The chain links TRBV4-2 to TRBJ2-3; 12 nucleotides agree with TRBD2. CDR1 and CDR2 from the germline V gene are LGHNA and YNFKEQ. There are 17 residues in the CDR3. The ends lost 0 bases at V and 6 bases at J; junction bases unmatched: 7. The CDR3 is CASSQDLLAGGYDTQYF. CDR3 bases: TGTGCCAGCAGCCAAGACTTACTAGCGGGGGGTTACGATACGCAGTATTTT.

The V call is TRBV27, the J call TRBJ2-3; D is unresolved. CDR3 length equals 18 residues. The ends were cut back, 5 bases at V and 3 bases at J, with 24 bases in the middle. Germline-derived CDR1 and CDR2 are MNHEY and SMNVEV (reference sequence). The DNA for the CDR3 is TGTGCCAGCAGTGACCTAGGTGTGAGAGGAGCCAGTACAGATACGCAGTATTTT. As protein: CASSDLGVRGASTDTQYF.